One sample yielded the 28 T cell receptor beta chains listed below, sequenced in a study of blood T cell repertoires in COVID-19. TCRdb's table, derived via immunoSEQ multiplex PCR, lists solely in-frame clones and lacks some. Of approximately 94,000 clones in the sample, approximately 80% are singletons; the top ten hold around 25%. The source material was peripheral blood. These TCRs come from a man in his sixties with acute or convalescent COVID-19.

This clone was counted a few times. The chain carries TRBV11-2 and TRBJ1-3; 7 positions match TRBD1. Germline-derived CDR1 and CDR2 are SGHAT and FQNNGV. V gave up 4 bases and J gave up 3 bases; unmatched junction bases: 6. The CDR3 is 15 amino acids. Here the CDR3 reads CASSSDRLRGNTIYF. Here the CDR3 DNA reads TGTGCCAGCAGCTCGGACAGGTTGCGTGGAAACACCATATATTTT.

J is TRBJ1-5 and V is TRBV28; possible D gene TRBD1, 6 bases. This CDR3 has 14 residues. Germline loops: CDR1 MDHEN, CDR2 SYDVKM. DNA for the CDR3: TGTGCTAGCCGCGGGGGGCCGAGCAATCAGCCCCAGCATTTT. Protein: CASRGGPSNQPQHF.

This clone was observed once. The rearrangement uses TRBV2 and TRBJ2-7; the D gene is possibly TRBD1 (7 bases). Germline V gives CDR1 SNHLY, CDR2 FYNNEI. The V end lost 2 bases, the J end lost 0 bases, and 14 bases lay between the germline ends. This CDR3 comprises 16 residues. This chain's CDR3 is CASSETGRGDSYEQYF. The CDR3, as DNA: TGTGCCAGCAGTGAAACGGGCAGGGGGGACTCCTACGAGCAGTACTTC.

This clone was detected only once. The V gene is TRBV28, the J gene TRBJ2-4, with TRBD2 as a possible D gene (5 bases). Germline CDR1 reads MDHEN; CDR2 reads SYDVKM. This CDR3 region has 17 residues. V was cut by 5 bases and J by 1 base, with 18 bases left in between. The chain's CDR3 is CASSVGRGGRAKNIQYF. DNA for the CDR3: TGTGCCAGCAGTGTGGGAAGAGGAGGTAGGGCCAAAAACATTCAGTACTTC.

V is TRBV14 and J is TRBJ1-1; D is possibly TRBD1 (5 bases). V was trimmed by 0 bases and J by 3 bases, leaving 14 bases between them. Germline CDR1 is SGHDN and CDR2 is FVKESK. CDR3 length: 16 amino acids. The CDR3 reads CASSQDWGSLDTEAFF. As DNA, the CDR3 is TGTGCCAGCAGCCAAGATTGGGGCAGCCTGGACACTGAAGCTTTCTTT.

The CDR3 sequence is CASSSTSGGPGDTGELFF. The CDR3 coding sequence is TGTGCCAGCAGTAGTACTAGCGGGGGCCCAGGGGACACCGGGGAGCTGTTTTTT. The gene calls are TRBV27 and TRBJ2-2; TRBD2 aligns across 11 bases. Germline V gene data show CDR1 as MNHEY and CDR2 as SMNVEV (reference sequence). Trimming removed 5 bases from V and 3 bases from J; junction bases left unmatched: 11. CDR3 length: 18 residues.

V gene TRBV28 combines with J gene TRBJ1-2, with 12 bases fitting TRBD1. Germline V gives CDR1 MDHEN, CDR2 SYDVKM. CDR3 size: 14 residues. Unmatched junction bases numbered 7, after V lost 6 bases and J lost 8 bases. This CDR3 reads CASRVTGQGAGYTF. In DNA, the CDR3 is TGTGCCAGCAGGGTTACGGGACAGGGGGCGGGCTACACCTTC.

The CDR3 here is CASSPPRWTLGNTIYF. Written as DNA, the CDR3 is TGTGCCAGCAGTCCTCCGCGCTGGACACTTGGAAACACCATATATTTT. The chain combines TRBV28 with TRBJ1-3; the D gene is possibly TRBD1 (5 bases). CDR1 MDHEN and CDR2 SYDVKM come from the germline V gene. The length of the CDR3 is 16 residues. Trimming took off 5 bases at V and 3 bases at J, with 17 bases between the two ends.

DNA for the CDR3: TGTGCCAGCAGGAAACAGGGGGGGTCCTACGAGCAGTACTTC. Its translation is CASRKQGGSYEQYF. This rearrangement joins TRBV28 to TRBJ2-7; D may be TRBD1 (8 bases). From germline, CDR1 is MDHEN and CDR2 SYDVKM. Trimming took off 6 bases at V and 1 base at J, with 13 bases between the two ends. The CDR3 extends over 14 amino acids.

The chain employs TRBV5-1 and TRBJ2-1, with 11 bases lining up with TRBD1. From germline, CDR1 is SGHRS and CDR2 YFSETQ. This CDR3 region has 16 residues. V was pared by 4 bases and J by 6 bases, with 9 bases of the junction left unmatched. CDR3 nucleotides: TGCGCCAGCAGCGTCACCTCGGGACAGGGGGGCAATGAGCAGTTCTTC. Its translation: CASSVTSGQGGNEQFF.

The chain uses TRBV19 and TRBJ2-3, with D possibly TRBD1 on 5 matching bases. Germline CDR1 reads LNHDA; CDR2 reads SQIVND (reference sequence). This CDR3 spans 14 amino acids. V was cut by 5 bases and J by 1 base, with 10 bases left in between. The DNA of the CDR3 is TGTGCCAGTAGTCTCGACAGAGGCACAGATACGCAGTATTTT. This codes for CASSLDRGTDTQYF.

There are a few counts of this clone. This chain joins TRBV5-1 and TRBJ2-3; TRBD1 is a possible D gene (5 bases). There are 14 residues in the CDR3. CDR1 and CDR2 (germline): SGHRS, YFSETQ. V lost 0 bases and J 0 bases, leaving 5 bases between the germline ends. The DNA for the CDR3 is TGCGCCAGCAGCTTGGGACAGAGCACAGATACGCAGTATTTT. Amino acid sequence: CASSLGQSTDTQYF.

As DNA, the CDR3 is TGCGCCAGCAGCTTTATTTCCGGGACAGGAAATGGCTACACCTTC. Residues: CASSFISGTGNGYTF. V usage is TRBV5-1 and J usage is TRBJ1-2; 8 positions match TRBD1. The CDR3 loop spans 15 amino acids. Germline lookup yields CDR1 SGHRS and CDR2 YFSETQ. V lost 2 bases and J lost 6; bases outside the gene matches: 9.

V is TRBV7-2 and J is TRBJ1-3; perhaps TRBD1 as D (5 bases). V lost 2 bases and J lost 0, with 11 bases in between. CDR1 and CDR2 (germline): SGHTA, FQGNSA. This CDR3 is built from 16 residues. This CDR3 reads CASSLNSGGSGNTIYF. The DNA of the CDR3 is TGTGCCAGCAGCTTAAATTCGGGGGGCTCTGGAAACACCATATATTTT. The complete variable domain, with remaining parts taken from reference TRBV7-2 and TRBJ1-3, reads GAGVSQSPSNKVTEKGKDVELRCDPISGHTALYWYRQSLGQGLEFLIYFQGNSAPDKSGLPSDRFSAERTGGSVSTLTIQRTQQEDSAVYLCASSLNSGGSGNTIYFGEGSWLTVV.

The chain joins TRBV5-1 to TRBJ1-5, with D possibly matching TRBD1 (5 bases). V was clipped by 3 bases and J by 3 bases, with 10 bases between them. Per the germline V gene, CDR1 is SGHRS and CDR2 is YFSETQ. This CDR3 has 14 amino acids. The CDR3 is CASSSTGPNQPQHF. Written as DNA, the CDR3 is TGCGCCAGCAGCTCTACAGGCCCCAATCAGCCCCAGCATTTT.

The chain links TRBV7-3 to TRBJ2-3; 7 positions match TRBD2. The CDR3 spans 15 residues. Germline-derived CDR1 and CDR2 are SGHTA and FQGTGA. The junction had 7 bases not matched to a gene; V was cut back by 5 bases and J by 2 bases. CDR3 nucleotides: TGTGCCAGCAGCCCTGCGGGACTACCCACAGATACGCAGTATTTT. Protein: CASSPAGLPTDTQYF.

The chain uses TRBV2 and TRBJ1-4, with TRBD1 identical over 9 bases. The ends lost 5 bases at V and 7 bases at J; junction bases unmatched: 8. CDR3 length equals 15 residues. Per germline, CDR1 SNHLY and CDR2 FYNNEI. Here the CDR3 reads CASSTSGTGFEKLFF. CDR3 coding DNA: TGTGCCAGCAGTACATCCGGGACAGGGTTTGAAAAACTGTTTTTT.

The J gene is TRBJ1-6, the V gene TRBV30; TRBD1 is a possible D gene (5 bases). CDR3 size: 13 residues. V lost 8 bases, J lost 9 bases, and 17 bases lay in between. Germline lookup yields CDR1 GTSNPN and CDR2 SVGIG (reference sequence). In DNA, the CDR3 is TGTGCCCTACGGCAGGGCCAGGGTTCACCCCTCCACTTT. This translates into CALRQGQGSPLHF.

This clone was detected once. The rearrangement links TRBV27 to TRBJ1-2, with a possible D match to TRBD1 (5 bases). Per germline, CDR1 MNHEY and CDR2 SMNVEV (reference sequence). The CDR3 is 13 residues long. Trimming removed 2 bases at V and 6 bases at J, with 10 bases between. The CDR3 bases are TGTGCCAGCAGTTTAAGTGCAGGGAATGGCTACACCTTC. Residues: CASSLSAGNGYTF.

CDR3 sequence (DNA): TGTGCCTGGAGTCCCCCGCTCGGGGGGGCCAAAAACATTCAGTACTTC. Translated: CAWSPPLGGAKNIQYF. This sequence joins TRBV30 and TRBJ2-4; TRBD2 aligns across 7 bases. This CDR3 region has 16 residues. V lost 2 bases to trimming and J lost 1 base; unmatched junction nucleotides: 8. Germline V gene data show CDR1 as GTSNPN and CDR2 as SVGIG (reference sequence).

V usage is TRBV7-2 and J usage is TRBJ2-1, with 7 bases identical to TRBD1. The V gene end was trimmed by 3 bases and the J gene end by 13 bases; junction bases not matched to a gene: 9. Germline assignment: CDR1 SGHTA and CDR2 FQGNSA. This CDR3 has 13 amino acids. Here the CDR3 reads CASSFSSTGDQFF. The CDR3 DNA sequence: TGTGCCAGCAGCTTCTCCAGTACAGGGGACCAGTTCTTC.

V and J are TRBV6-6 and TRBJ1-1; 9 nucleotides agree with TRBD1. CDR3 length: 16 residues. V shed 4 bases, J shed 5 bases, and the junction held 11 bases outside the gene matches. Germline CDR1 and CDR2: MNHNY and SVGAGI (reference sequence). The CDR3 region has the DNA TGTGCCAGCAGTTTCCCGGGACAGGGACAACATACTGAAGCTTTCTTT. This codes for CASSFPGQGQHTEAFF.

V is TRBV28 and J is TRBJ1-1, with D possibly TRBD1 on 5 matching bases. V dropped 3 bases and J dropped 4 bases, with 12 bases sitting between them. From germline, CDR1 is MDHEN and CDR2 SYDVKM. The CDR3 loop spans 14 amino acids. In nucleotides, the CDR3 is TGTGCCAGCAGTTTGACAGACCGCCTCACTGAAGCTTTCTTT. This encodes CASSLTDRLTEAFF.

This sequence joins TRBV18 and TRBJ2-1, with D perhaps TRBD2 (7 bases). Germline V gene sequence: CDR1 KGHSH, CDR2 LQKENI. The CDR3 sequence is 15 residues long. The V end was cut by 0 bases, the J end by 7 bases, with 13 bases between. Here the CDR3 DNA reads TGTGCCAGCTCACCACCGGGGGGGGGCGCAAATGAGCAGTTCTTC. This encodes CASSPPGGGANEQFF. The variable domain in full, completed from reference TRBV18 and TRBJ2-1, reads NAGVMQNPRHLVRRRGQEARLRCSPMKGHSHVYWYRQLPEEGLKFMVYLQKENIIDESGMPKERFSAEFPKEGPSILRIQQVVRGDSAAYFCASSPPGGGANEQFFGPGTRLTVL.

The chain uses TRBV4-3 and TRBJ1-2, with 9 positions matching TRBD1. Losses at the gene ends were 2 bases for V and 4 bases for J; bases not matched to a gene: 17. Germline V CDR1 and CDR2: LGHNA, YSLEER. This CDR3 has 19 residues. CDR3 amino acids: CASSQHSGGTGMWSYGYTF. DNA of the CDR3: TGCGCCAGCAGCCAACACTCCGGAGGGACAGGGATGTGGTCCTATGGCTACACCTTC.

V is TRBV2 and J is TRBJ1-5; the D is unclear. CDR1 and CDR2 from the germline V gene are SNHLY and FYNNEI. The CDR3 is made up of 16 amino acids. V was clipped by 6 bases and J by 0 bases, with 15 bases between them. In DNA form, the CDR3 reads TGTGCCAGCAGCAAACAGTCCCTTTATAGCAATCAGCCCCAGCATTTT. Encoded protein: CASSKQSLYSNQPQHF.

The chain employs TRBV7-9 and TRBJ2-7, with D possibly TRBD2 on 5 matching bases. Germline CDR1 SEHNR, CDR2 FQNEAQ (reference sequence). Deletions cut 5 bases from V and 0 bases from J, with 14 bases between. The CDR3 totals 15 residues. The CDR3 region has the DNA TGTGCCAGCAGCCCCGTTCGGGGAAGCTCCTACGAGCAGTACTTC. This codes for CASSPVRGSSYEQYF.

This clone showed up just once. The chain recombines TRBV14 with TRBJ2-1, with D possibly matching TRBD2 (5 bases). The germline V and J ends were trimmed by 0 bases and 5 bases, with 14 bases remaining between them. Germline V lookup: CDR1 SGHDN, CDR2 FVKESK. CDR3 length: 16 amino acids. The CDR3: CASSQDNPGSDNEQFF. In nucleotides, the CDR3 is TGTGCCAGCAGCCAAGATAACCCTGGGAGCGACAATGAGCAGTTCTTC.